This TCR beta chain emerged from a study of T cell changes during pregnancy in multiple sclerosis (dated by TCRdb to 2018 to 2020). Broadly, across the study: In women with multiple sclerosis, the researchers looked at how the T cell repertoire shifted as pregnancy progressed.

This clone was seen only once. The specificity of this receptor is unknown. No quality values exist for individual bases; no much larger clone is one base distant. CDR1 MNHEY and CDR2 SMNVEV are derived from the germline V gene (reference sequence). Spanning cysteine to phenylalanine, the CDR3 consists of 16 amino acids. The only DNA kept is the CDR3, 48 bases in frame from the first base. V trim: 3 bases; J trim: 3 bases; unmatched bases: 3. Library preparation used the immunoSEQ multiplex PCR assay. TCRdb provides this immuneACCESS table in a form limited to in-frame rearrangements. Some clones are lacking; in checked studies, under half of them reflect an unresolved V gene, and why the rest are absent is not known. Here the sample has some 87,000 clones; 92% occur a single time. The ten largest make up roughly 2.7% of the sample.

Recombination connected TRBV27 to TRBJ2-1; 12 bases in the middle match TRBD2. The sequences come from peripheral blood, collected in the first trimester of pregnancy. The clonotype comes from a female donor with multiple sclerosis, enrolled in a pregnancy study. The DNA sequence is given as TGTGCCAGCAGTTTCCAACTAGCGGGAGGCTACAATGAGCAGTTCTTC. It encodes CASSFQLAGGYNEQFF.